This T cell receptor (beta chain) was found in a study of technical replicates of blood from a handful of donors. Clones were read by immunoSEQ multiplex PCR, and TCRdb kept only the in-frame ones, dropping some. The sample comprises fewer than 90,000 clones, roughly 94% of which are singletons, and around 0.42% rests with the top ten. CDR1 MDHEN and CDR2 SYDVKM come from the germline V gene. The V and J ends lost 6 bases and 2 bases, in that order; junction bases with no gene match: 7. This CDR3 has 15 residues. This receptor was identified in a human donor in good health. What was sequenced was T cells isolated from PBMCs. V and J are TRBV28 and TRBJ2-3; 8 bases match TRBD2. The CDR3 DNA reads TGTGCCAGCAGGGAGCCGGGACTAGTCACAGATACGCAGTATTTT. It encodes CASREPGLVTDTQYF.